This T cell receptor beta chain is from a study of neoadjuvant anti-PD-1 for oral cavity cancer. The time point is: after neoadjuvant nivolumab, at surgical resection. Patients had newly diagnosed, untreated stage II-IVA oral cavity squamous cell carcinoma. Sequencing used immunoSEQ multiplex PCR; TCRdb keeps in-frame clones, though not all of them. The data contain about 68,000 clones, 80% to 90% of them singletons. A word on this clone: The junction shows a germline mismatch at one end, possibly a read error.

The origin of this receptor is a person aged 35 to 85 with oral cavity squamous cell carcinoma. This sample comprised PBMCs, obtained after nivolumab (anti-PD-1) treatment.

The CDR3 reads CASTLEWVRETQYF. The DNA for the CDR3 is TGTGCCAGCACCTTAGAATGGGTGCGAGAGACCCAGTACTTC. This chain links TRBV11-2 with TRBJ2-5; D not certain. CDR1 SGHAT and CDR2 FQNNGV come from the germline V gene. The CDR3 extends over 14 amino acids.